The present T cell receptor (beta chain) was sequenced within a study of preoperative IRX-2 immunotherapy in early breast cancer (dated by TCRdb to between 2018 and 2021). In the germline V gene, CDR1 corresponds to ENHRY and CDR2 to SYGVKD. The CDR3 spans 14 residues, from the cysteine through the phenylalanine. Only the CDR3 DNA stays, 42 bases, in frame from base 1. Trimming costs V 6 bases and J 0 bases, and their ends lie 12 bases apart. A word on this clone: It has no known antigen specificity. Base quality data are lacking; no much larger clone is found one base away.

The library was generated by the immunoSEQ multiplex PCR assay. TCRdb's version of the immuneACCESS table is confined to in-frame rearrangements and falls short of the full clone set. An unresolved V gene accounts for under half of the shortfall where checked; the remainder is of unknown origin. This sample lists 20,000 to 25,000 clones; around 90% were detected once. The top ten clones comprise over 25% of the sample. What the treatment or condition label conveys for this sample: preoperative locoregional IRX-2 cytokine immunotherapy. The samples were obtained from a phase Ib study that tested preoperative, locoregional IRX-2 cytokine immunotherapy designed to prime immune responses. Before surgery, IRX-2 was given to the donors, who were patients with early-stage breast cancer.

The TCR comes from a human donor with breast cancer. This sample comprised tumor tissue, obtained after IRX-2 immunotherapy. The chain is assembled from TRBV10-3 and TRBJ2-7; TRBD1 is a weak D gene call, 6 bases matching. The CDR3 protein is CAISAGTLSYEQYF. The DNA sequence is TGTGCCATCAGCGCCGGGACACTCTCCTACGAGCAGTACTTC.